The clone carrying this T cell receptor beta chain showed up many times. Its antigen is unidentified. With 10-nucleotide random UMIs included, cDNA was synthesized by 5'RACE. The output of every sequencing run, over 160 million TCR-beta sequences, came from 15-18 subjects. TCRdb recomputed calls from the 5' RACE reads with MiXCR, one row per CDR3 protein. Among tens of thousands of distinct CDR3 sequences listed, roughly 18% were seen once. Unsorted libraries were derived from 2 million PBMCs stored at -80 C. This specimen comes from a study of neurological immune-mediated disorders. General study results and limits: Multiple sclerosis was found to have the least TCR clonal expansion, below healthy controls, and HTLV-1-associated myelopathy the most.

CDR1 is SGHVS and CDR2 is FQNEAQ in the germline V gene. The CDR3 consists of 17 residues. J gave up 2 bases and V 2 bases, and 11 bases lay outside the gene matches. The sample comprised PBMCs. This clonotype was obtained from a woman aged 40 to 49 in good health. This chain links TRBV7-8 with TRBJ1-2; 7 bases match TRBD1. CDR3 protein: CASSLRMRGRGNYGYTF. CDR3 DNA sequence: TGTGCCAGCAGCTTAAGAATGAGGGGGCGGGGGAACTATGGCTACACCTTC.